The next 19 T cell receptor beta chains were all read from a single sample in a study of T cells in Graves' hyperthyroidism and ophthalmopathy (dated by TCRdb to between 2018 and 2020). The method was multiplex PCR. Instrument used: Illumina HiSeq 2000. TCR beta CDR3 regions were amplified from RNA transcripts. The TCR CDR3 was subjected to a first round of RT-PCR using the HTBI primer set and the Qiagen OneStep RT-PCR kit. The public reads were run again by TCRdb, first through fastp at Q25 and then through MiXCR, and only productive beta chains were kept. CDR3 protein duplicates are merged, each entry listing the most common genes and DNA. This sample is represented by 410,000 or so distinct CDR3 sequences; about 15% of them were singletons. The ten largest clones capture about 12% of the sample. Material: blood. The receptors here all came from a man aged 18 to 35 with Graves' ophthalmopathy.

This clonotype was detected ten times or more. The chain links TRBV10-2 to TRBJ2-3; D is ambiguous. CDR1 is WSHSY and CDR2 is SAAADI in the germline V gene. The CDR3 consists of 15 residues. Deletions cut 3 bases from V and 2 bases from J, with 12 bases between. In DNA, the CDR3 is TGCGCCAGCAGTGAAGAAGGGTTTGACACAGATACGCAGTATTTT. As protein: CASSEEGFDTDTQYF.

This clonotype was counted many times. CDR3 region: CAWSVLRGRTNTEAFF. In DNA, the CDR3 is TGTGCCTGGAGTGTACTACGGGGGAGGACGAACACTGAAGCTTTCTTT. This chain connects TRBV30 to TRBJ1-1; the D gene is possibly TRBD1 (5 bases). Germline loops: CDR1 GTSNPN, CDR2 SVGIG (reference sequence). The V and J ends lost 0 bases and 1 base respectively, with 15 bases between them. The CDR3 extends over 16 amino acids.

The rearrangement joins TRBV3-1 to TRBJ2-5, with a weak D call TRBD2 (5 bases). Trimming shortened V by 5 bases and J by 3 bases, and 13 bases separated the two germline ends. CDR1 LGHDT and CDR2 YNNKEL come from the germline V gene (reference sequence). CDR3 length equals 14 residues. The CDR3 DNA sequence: TGTGCCAGCAGCACAAGCGGACTGGAAGAGACCCAGTACTTC. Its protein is CASSTSGLEETQYF.

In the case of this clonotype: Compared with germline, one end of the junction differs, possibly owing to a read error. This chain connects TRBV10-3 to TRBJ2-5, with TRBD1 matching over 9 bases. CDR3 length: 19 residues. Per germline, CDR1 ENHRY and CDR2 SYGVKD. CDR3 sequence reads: CAISETGQGRQMIRKTQHF. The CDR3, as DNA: TGTGCCATCAGCGAGACGGGACAGGGTCGTCAAATGATTAGGAAGACCCAGCACTTC.

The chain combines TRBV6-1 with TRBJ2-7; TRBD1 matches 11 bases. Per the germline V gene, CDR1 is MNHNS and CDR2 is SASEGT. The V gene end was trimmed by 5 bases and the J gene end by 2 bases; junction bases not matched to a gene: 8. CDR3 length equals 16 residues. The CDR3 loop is CASSWDRGGFTYEQYF. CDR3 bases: TGTGCCAGCAGTTGGGACAGGGGGGGGTTTACCTACGAGCAGTACTTC.

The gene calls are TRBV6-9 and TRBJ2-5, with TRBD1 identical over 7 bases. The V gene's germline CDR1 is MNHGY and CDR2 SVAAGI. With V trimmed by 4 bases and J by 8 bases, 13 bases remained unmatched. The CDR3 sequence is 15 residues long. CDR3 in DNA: TGTGCCAGCAGTTTCACAGGGGCCCACCAAGGAACCCAGTACTTC. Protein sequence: CASSFTGAHQGTQYF.

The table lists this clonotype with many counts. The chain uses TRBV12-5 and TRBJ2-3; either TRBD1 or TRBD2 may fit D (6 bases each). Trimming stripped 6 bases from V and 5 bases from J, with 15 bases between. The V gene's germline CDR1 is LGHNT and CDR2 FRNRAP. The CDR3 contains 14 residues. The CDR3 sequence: CASGLGGGRDTQYF. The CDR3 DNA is TGTGCTAGTGGGTTAGGAGGGGGGCGAGATACGCAGTATTTT.

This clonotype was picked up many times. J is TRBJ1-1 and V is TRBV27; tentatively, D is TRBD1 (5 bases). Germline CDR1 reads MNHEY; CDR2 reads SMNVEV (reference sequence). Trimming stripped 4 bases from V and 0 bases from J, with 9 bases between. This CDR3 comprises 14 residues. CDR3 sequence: CASSSPTVNTEAFF. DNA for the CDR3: TGTGCCAGCAGTTCCCCGACAGTGAACACTGAAGCTTTCTTT.

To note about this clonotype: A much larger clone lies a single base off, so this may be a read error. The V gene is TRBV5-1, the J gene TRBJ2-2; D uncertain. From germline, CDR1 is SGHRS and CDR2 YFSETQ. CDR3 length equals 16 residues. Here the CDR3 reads CASSLAGPLNIGELFF. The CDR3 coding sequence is TGCGCCAGCAGCTTGGCCGGTCCGCTGAACATCGGGGAGCTGTTTTTT.

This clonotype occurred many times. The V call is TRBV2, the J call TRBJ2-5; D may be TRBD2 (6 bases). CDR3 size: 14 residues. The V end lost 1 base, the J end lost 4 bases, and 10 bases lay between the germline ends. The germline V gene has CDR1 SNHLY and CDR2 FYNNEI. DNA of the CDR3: TGTGCCAGCAGTGAAGGGGCGGGGAGAGAGACCCAGTACTTC. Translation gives CASSEGAGRETQYF.

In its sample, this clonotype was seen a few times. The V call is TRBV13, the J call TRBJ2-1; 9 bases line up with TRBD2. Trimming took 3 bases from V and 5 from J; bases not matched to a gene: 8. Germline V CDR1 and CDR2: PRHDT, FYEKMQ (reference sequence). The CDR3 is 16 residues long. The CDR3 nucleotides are TGTGCCAGCAGCTTGGGGCGGGGGGGCCAGAACAATGAGCAGTTCTTC. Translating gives CASSLGRGGQNNEQFF.

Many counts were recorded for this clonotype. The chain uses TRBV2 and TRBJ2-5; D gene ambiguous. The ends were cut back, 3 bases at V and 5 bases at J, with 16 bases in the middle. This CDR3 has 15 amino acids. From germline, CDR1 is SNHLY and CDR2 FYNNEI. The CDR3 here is CASSEAEPSKETQYF. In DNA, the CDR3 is TGTGCCAGCAGTGAGGCTGAACCCTCTAAGGAGACCCAGTACTTC.

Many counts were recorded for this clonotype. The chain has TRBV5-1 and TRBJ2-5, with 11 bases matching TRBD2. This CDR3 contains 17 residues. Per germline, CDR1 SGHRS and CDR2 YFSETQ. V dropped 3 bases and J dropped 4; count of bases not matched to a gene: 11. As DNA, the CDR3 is TGCGCCAGCAGCTCCGGGACTAGCGGAGAAGTAGGAGAGACCCAGTACTTC. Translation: CASSSGTSGEVGETQYF. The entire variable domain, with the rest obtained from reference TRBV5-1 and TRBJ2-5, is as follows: KAGVTQTPRYLIKTRGQQVTLSCSPISGHRSVSWYQQTPGQGLQFLFEYFSETQRNKGNFPGRFSGRQFSNSRSEMNVSTLELGDSALYLCASSSGTSGEVGETQYFGPGTRLLVL.

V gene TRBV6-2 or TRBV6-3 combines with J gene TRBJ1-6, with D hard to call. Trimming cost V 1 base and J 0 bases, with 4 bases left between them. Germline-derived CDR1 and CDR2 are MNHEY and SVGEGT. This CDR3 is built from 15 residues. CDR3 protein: CASSYWSSYNSPLHF. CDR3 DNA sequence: TGTGCCAGCAGTTACTGGAGCTCCTATAATTCACCCCTCCACTTT.

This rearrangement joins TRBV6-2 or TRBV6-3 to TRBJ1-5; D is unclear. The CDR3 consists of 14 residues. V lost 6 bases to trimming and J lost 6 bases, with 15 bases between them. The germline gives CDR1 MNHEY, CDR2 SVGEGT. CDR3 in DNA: TGTGCCAGCAGCTCCCGGGAGGTTCCTCAGCCCCAGCATTTT. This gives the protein CASSSREVPQPQHF.

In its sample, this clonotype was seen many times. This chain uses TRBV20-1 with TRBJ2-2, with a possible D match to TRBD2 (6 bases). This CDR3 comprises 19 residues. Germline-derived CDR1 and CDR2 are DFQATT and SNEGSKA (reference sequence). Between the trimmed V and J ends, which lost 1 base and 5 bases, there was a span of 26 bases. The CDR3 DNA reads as TGCAGTGCTAGAGGATTACCTAGGGCGGGATTGGTAGGGACCGGGGAGCTGTTTTTT. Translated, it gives CSARGLPRAGLVGTGELFF.

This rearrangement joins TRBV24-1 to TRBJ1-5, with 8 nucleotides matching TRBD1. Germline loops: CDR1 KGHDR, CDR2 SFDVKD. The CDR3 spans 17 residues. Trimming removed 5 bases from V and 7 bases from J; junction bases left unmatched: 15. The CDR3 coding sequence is TGTGCCACCAGTGGCCTTTCAGGGGGCGTCCCCAGACAGCCCCAGCATTTT. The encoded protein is CATSGLSGGVPRQPQHF.

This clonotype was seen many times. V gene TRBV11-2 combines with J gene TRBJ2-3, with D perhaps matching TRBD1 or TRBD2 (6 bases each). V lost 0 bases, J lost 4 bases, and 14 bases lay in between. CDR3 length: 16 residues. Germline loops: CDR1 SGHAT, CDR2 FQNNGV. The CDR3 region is CASSLDGGSRADTQYF. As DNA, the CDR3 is TGTGCCAGCAGCTTAGACGGGGGCTCACGGGCAGATACGCAGTATTTT.

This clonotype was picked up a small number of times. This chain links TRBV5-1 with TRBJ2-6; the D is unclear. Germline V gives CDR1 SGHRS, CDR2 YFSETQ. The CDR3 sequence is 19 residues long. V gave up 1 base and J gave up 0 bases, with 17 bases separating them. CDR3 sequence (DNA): TGCGCCAGCAGCTTGAGTTTAAGTCGGACCGTCTCTGGGGCCAACGTCCTGACTTTC. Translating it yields CASSLSLSRTVSGANVLTF.